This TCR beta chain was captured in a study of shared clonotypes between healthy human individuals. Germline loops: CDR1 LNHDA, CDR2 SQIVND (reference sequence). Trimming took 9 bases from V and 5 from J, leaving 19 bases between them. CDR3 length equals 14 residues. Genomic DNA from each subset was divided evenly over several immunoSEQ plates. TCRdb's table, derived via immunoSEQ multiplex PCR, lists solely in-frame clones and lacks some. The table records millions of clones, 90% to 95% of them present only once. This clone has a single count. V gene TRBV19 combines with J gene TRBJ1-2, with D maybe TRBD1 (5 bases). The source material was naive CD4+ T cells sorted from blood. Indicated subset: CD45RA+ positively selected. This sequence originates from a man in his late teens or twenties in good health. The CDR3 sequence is CASETGRNVYGYTF. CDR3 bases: TGTGCCAGCGAAACAGGCCGCAACGTATATGGCTACACCTTC.